These 21 T cell receptor beta chains share one sample of origin, sequenced in a study of cytomegalovirus exposure and HLA in healthy donors (dated by TCRdb to 2015 to 2018). Preparation of the library involved the immunoSEQ multiplex PCR assay. For the multiplex PCR, a mixture combining 60 forward primers for TCR Vbeta segments and 13 reverse primers for TCR Jbeta segments was used. In its TCRdb copy, this immuneACCESS table keeps in-frame sequences only and misses some clones. Where compared with another copy, unresolved V genes explain less than half of these, and the others have no known cause. Within this sample are under 150,000 clones, with about 80% of them counted one time only. The leading ten clones occupy about 3.8% of the sample. Sequenced sample: PBMCs. The receptors come from a man between 18 and 35 years old in good health and CMV-seronegative.

This chain links TRBV19 with TRBJ2-6; D unclear. The CDR3 loop spans 15 amino acids. CDR1 is LNHDA and CDR2 is SQIVND in the germline V gene (reference sequence). The V end was cut by 8 bases, the J end by 0 bases, with 11 bases between. CDR3 DNA sequence: TGTGCCAGTTCGACAAAAAGCTCTGGGGCCAACGTCCTGACTTTC. It yields the protein CASSTKSSGANVLTF.

This clone has just one count. V gene TRBV11-2 combines with J gene TRBJ1-4; no firm D call. The CDR3 loop spans 13 amino acids. V lost 0 bases to trimming and J lost 7 bases, with 6 bases between them. In germline, CDR1 is SGHAT, CDR2 FQNNGV. The CDR3 sequence: CASSLDFSEKLFF. In DNA, the CDR3 is TGTGCCAGCAGCTTAGATTTCAGTGAAAAACTGTTTTTT.

The V call is TRBV6-5, the J call TRBJ1-6; weak D call: TRBD1 (5 bases). Trimming removed 6 bases from V and 9 bases from J, with 12 bases in between. From germline, CDR1 is MNHEY and CDR2 SVGAGI. The CDR3 is 13 residues long. CDR3 in amino acids: CASRTDPTSPLHF. For the CDR3, the DNA is TGTGCCAGCAGGACAGATCCCACTTCACCCCTCCACTTT.

This clone showed up just a few times. V gene TRBV4-1 combines with J gene TRBJ2-3; 9 nucleotides agree with TRBD2. CDR1 and CDR2 (germline): MGHRA, YSYEKL. CDR3 length: 16 amino acids. V lost 1 base, J lost 4 bases, and 6 bases stayed unmatched. The CDR3 here is CASSQVGLASPDTQYF. The CDR3, as DNA: TGCGCCAGCAGCCAAGTGGGACTAGCTAGCCCAGATACGCAGTATTTT.

V is TRBV5-5 and J is TRBJ1-5; D call uncertain. Germline-derived CDR1 and CDR2 are SGHKS and YYEKEE (reference sequence). V lost 0 bases and J lost 7, with 14 bases in between. The CDR3 sequence is 15 residues long. The CDR3 DNA is TGTGCCAGCAGCTTGGGACATCGGGAGGCCCAGCCCCAGCATTTT. Translated: CASSLGHREAQPQHF.

V usage is TRBV29-1 and J usage is TRBJ2-1; tentatively, D is TRBD2 (5 bases). V was cut by 3 bases and J by 0 bases, with 6 bases left in between. Germline loops: CDR1 SQVTM, CDR2 ANQGSEA. The CDR3 has 13 residues. CDR3 DNA sequence: TGCAGCGTTGAGAGGGACTCCTACAATGAGCAGTTCTTC. As protein: CSVERDSYNEQFF.

This sequence joins TRBV19 and TRBJ1-5, with 10 bases matching TRBD1. The junction had 9 bases not matched to a gene; V was cut back by 4 bases and J by 3 bases. Germline loops: CDR1 LNHDA, CDR2 SQIVND (reference sequence). The CDR3 loop spans 17 amino acids. The CDR3 loop is CASSTADRGLFNQPQHF. For the CDR3, the DNA is TGTGCCAGTAGTACCGCTGACAGGGGGCTCTTCAATCAGCCCCAGCATTTT.

This chain links TRBV27 with TRBJ2-1, with 14 nucleotides matching TRBD2. This CDR3 has 18 residues. CDR1 and CDR2 (germline): MNHEY, SMNVEV (reference sequence). V dropped 6 bases and J dropped 4; count of bases not matched to a gene: 11. The CDR3 protein is CASRAGGLAGGKYNEQFF. DNA for the CDR3: TGTGCCAGCAGGGCAGGAGGACTAGCGGGAGGAAAGTACAATGAGCAGTTCTTC.

This chain uses TRBV6-5 with TRBJ2-1; tentatively, D is TRBD2 (6 bases). Trimming removed 3 bases at V and 8 bases at J, with 11 bases between. The CDR3 contains 13 residues. Germline CDR1 and CDR2: MNHEY and SVGAGI. The DNA of the CDR3 is TGTGCCAGCAGTTATGGAGGGGTCGATGAGCAGTTCTTC. It translates to CASSYGGVDEQFF.

This chain joins TRBV29-1 and TRBJ1-2, with unresolved D. V was shortened by 7 bases and J by 6 bases, with 15 bases between the two germline ends. The germline V gene has CDR1 SQVTM and CDR2 ANQGSEA. The CDR3 sequence is 12 residues long. CDR3 DNA sequence: TGCAGCGCCGGGTTAATCGTGGATGGCTACACCTTC. Its protein product is CSAGLIVDGYTF.

The chain employs TRBV4-1 and TRBJ2-7; D ambiguous. CDR1 and CDR2 (germline): MGHRA, YSYEKL. This CDR3 is 16 amino acids long. V was pared by 0 bases and J by 1 base, with 13 bases between. The CDR3 nucleotides are TGCGCCAGCAGCCAAGATATTTTCGTCTTATCCTACGAGCAGTACTTC. It encodes CASSQDIFVLSYEQYF.

This clone occurred once. This chain joins TRBV5-5 and TRBJ1-1; D is possibly TRBD1 (5 bases). Trimming removed 4 bases at V and 1 base at J, with 17 bases between. CDR1 is SGHKS and CDR2 is YYEKEE in the germline V gene (reference sequence). The CDR3 contains 16 residues. The CDR3 sequence: CASSTPGYTANTEAFF. Written as DNA, the CDR3 is TGTGCCAGCAGCACACCAGGGTACACAGCGAACACTGAAGCTTTCTTT.

A note on this clone: The sample has other DNA sequences that encode this CDR3 too. CDR3 DNA: TGCAGCGTGGGGGGGACTGAAGCTTTCTTT. Translation: CSVGGTEAFF. The rearrangement links TRBV29-1 to TRBJ1-1; a weak D match, TRBD1 (5 bases). The CDR3 sequence is 10 residues long. Germline CDR1 reads SQVTM; CDR2 reads ANQGSEA. Trimming removed 6 bases at V and 5 bases at J, with 7 bases between.

The V gene is TRBV28, the J gene TRBJ2-2; a possible D gene is TRBD1 (8 bases). V gave up 3 bases and J gave up 6 bases, with 17 bases separating them. Germline CDR1 MDHEN, CDR2 SYDVKM. The CDR3 runs to 16 residues. The CDR3 DNA is TGTGCCAGCAGTTTTCACAGGGGGGGTTTGGCCGGGGAGCTGTTTTTT. Translating gives CASSFHRGGLAGELFF.

The chain carries TRBV28 and TRBJ2-7; tentatively, D is TRBD1 (7 bases). V was cut by 8 bases and J by 4 bases, with 15 bases left in between. The CDR3 is made up of 13 amino acids. The V gene's germline CDR1 is MDHEN and CDR2 SYDVKM. The CDR3 spells CASRQGGPYEQYF. The CDR3 nucleotides are TGTGCCAGCCGACAGGGAGGCCCGTACGAGCAGTACTTC.

The DNA of the CDR3 is TGCGCCAGCAGCCAAGACAGGGGACAGGGGAGACAGCCCCAGCATTTT. It codes for CASSQDRGQGRQPQHF. The chain recombines TRBV4-1 with TRBJ1-5; 10 bases match TRBD1. The germline V gene encodes CDR1 MGHRA and CDR2 YSYEKL. V dropped 0 bases and J dropped 7; count of bases not matched to a gene: 6. The length of the CDR3 is 16 residues.

For the CDR3, the DNA is TGTGCCACCAGCAGGGGACAGATGAACACCGGGGAGCTGTTTTTT. Protein: CATSRGQMNTGELFF. The V gene is TRBV15, the J gene TRBJ2-2; 7 bases match TRBD1. Germline trimming cut 3 bases from V and 1 base from J; bases unmatched to any gene: 2. CDR1 is LNHNV and CDR2 is YYDKDF in the germline V gene (reference sequence). The CDR3 loop spans 15 amino acids.

The chain recombines TRBV30 with TRBJ2-2; 7 positions match TRBD2. This CDR3 is built from 16 residues. The trim removed 0 bases at V and 4 bases at J, leaving 8 bases unmatched. Germline assignment: CDR1 GTSNPN and CDR2 SVGIG (reference sequence). In DNA form, the CDR3 reads TGTGCCTGGAGTGTAAATGCGGGAGATGTCACCGGGGAGCTGTTTTTT. Encoded protein: CAWSVNAGDVTGELFF.

The J gene is TRBJ2-5, the V gene TRBV9; D is ambiguous. V gave up 0 bases and J gave up 4 bases, with 10 bases separating them. CDR1 is SGDLS, CDR2 YYNGEE, per germline. CDR3 size: 14 residues. The CDR3 protein is CASSVAPNSETQYF. The CDR3 DNA sequence: TGTGCCAGCAGCGTAGCCCCAAACTCAGAGACCCAGTACTTC.

The chain carries TRBV5-1 and TRBJ2-5, with D possibly matching TRBD2 (6 bases). The CDR3 is made up of 15 amino acids. Germline V gives CDR1 SGHRS, CDR2 YFSETQ. Between the trimmed V and J ends, which lost 4 bases and 5 bases, there was a span of 18 bases. CDR3 protein: CASSPSRGAGETQYF. The CDR3, as DNA: TGCGCCAGCAGCCCATCACGAGGGGCGGGGGAGACCCAGTACTTC.

In regard to this clone: Sequence at one end of the junction differs from germline and may be a read error. CDR3 sequence reads: CASREGTGFGNTIYF. CDR3 bases: TGTGCCAGCAGGGAAGGGACAGGGTTTGGAAACACCATATATTTT. The V call is TRBV6-1, the J call TRBJ1-3, with 9 nucleotides matching TRBD1. Germline CDR1 is MNHNS and CDR2 is SASEGT. This CDR3 region has 15 residues.